Listed here are 12 T cell receptor beta chains from one sample, sequenced in a study of blood T cell repertoires in COVID-19. Libraries were prepared by immunoSEQ multiplex PCR; TCRdb keeps only in-frame clonotypes and omits some of them. The sample records tens of thousands of clones, roughly 84% being singletons. The specimen sequenced was peripheral blood. Receptors originate from a man aged 60 to 75 with acute or convalescent COVID-19.

V usage is TRBV6-2 or TRBV6-3 and J usage is TRBJ1-6; no clear D. Germline CDR1 and CDR2: MNHEY and SVGEGT. The V and J ends lost 6 bases and 10 bases respectively, with 19 bases between them. CDR3 length: 15 amino acids. The CDR3 nucleotides are TGTGCCAGCAGCCTCCCCACGACAAATTTCTCACCCCTCCACTTT. Its protein is CASSLPTTNFSPLHF.

The V call is TRBV19, the J call TRBJ1-1, with D perhaps matching TRBD1 (5 bases). Deletions cut 2 bases from V and 4 bases from J, with 17 bases between. Germline CDR1 reads LNHDA; CDR2 reads SQIVND (reference sequence). This CDR3 is 16 amino acids long. DNA of the CDR3: TGTGCCAGTAGTATATACGGGCAGGGAGCGGGCACTGAAGCTTTCTTT. Amino acids: CASSIYGQGAGTEAFF.

CDR3 nucleotide sequence: TGTGCTGGCGGACGCCACGGGGAGCCCCAGCATTTT. It translates to CAGGRHGEPQHF. The J gene is TRBJ1-5, the V gene TRBV19; no firm D call. Looked up from germline, CDR1 is LNHDA and CDR2 is SQIVND (reference sequence). This CDR3 is built from 12 residues.

The CDR3 loop reads CASSLGAGGHTQYF. The CDR3 DNA is TGTGCCAGCAGCTTGGGAGCGGGAGGGCATACGCAGTATTTT. This chain uses TRBV5-6 with TRBJ2-3, with TRBD2 identical over 10 bases. The CDR3 is made up of 14 amino acids. Trimming cost V 0 bases and J 7 bases; bases outside gene matches: 2. Germline CDR1 is SGHDT and CDR2 is YYEEEE. The full variable domain, completed using reference TRBV5-6 and TRBJ2-3, is DAGVTQSPTHLIKTRGQQVTLRCSPKSGHDTVSWYQQALGQGPQFIFQYYEEEERQRGNFPDRFSGHQFPNYSSELNVNALLLGDSALYLCASSLGAGGHTQYFGPGTRLTVL.

This chain uses TRBV28 with TRBJ1-3; TRBD1 matches at 10 bases. The CDR3 runs to 12 residues. Trimming at V came to 2 bases and at J to 11 bases, leaving 0 bases not matched to a gene. Germline V lookup: CDR1 MDHEN, CDR2 SYDVKM. CDR3 amino acids: CASSLGQGAIYF. As DNA, the CDR3 is TGTGCCAGCAGTTTAGGACAGGGGGCCATATATTTT.

This chain links TRBV10-3 with TRBJ2-7; D is undetermined. Per the germline V gene, CDR1 is ENHRY and CDR2 is SYGVKD. This CDR3 has 13 amino acids. V lost 0 bases to trimming and J lost 3 bases, with 6 bases between them. In DNA form, the CDR3 reads TGTGCCATCAGTGAGTCGCCGGGCTACGAGCAGTACGTC. Amino acids: CAISESPGYEQYV.

The gene calls are TRBV14 and TRBJ1-2, with unresolved D. The V gene's germline CDR1 is SGHDN and CDR2 FVKESK. V gave up 5 bases and J gave up 5 bases, with 9 bases separating them. The CDR3 has 12 amino acids. CDR3 sequence reads: CASSTHRYGYTF. Written as DNA, the CDR3 is TGTGCCAGCAGCACCCACCGGTATGGCTACACCTTC.

The chain carries TRBV5-1 and TRBJ1-3, with D possibly TRBD1 on 6 matching bases. Germline V gene data show CDR1 as SGHRS and CDR2 as YFSETQ. This CDR3 has 13 amino acids. V lost 5 bases and J lost 4, with 10 bases in between. The CDR3 nucleotides read TGCGCCAGCAGTCCAGGGGAAGGAAACACCATATATTTT. Its translation is CASSPGEGNTIYF. Full variable domain (missing parts from reference TRBV5-1 and TRBJ1-3): KAGVTQTPRYLIKTRGQQVTLSCSPISGHRSVSWYQQTPGQGLQFLFEYFSETQRNKGNFPGRFSGRQFSNSRSEMNVSTLELGDSALYLCASSPGEGNTIYFGEGSWLTVV.

This CDR3 reads CATSDQENRVDGYTF. The DNA for the CDR3 is TGTGCCACCTCAGACCAGGAGAACAGGGTAGATGGCTACACCTTC. This sequence joins TRBV15 and TRBJ1-2, with D tentatively TRBD1 (6 bases). The CDR3 covers 15 residues. V was clipped by 8 bases and J by 6 bases, with 22 bases between them. Germline CDR1 LNHNV, CDR2 YYDKDF (reference sequence).

The chain uses TRBV6-2 or TRBV6-3 and TRBJ1-1; TRBD1 matches at 7 bases. The CDR3 loop spans 13 amino acids. V lost 2 bases, J lost 4 bases, and 1 base stayed unmatched. Germline V gene lookup returns CDR1 MNHEY and CDR2 SVGEGT. Here the CDR3 DNA reads TGTGCCAGCAGTTACAGGGGGCCCACTGAAGCTTTCTTT. Residues: CASSYRGPTEAFF.

This clone appeared once. The chain is built from TRBV6-5 and TRBJ2-2; 9 nucleotides agree with TRBD1. The germline CDR1 and CDR2 sequences are MNHEY and SVGAGI. CDR3 length: 16 amino acids. The V segment lost 2 bases and the J segment 3 bases; nucleotides outside the gene matches: 4. The CDR3 DNA reads as TGTGCCAGCAGTTACGGGACAGGGTCGGACACCGGGGAGCTGTTTTTT. Translation: CASSYGTGSDTGELFF.

This chain links TRBV7-9 with TRBJ2-1; weak D call: TRBD2 (6 bases). The germline V and J ends were trimmed by 2 bases and 4 bases, with 12 bases remaining between them. This CDR3 comprises 15 residues. Germline-derived CDR1 and CDR2 are SEHNR and FQNEAQ (reference sequence). This chain's CDR3 is CASSLPLGLYNEQFF. CDR3 nucleotides: TGTGCCAGCAGCTTACCCCTAGGACTATACAATGAGCAGTTCTTC.